The T cell receptor (beta chain) described here comes from a study of radiotherapy plus CTLA-4 blockade in lung cancer. Study-level information: About a sixth of enrolled patients responded objectively, and 25% to 40% had disease control.

Produced via immunoSEQ multiplex PCR; TCRdb's table is partial and in-frame only. The sample holds about 76,000 clones; more than 60% are singletons and the top ten take under 25%. About this clone itself: Its antigen is unknown.

In chemo-refractory metastatic non-small-cell lung cancer, patients got ipilimumab CTLA-4 blockade together with focal radiation. Whole-study findings and limits: Blood TCR clones of tumor origin expanded after radiotherapy plus ipilimumab.

The CDR3 has 15 amino acids. The V gene lost 0 bases and the J gene lost 6 bases, with 15 bases spanning the gap. Germline V gene sequence: CDR1 SGHRS, CDR2 YFSETQ. The clonotype was recovered from a human donor with non-small cell lung cancer whose response to radiotherapy plus ipilimumab could not be evaluated. Some clones in this sample may be carry-over from other donors' samples. V is TRBV5-1 and J is TRBJ1-1; unclear D gene. The material sequenced was peripheral blood, taken from a patient treated with radiotherapy plus ipilimumab. CDR3 nucleotide sequence: TGCGCCAGCAGCTTGGAAATTGCGCTGGGCGCTGAAGCTTTCTTT. As protein: CASSLEIALGAEAFF.